A selection of T cell receptor beta chains follows, all from one sample in a study of graft-versus-host responses after intestinal transplantation. The data were produced by immunoSEQ multiplex PCR, yet TCRdb's version contains in-frame clones alone and is incomplete. The sample lists about 100,000 clones, approximately 84% seen once, with around 1% in the top ten. Their target antigens are unknown. The material sequenced was unstimulated CD4+ T cells sorted from spleen or lymph node cells, taken before transplant. The source of these receptors is a human donor who was the organ donor for an intestinal transplant. CDR3s include the opening cysteine and the closing phenylalanine or tryptophan. Each record gives: V gene, clone size, D gene, J gene, CDR3 DNA, CDR3 protein. D genes are given only for firm matches. Rows may omit the clone size; those that give it use once, few, many or a size class.

V: TRBV20-1; size: -; D: -; J: TRBJ2-7; DNA: TGCAGTGCTCCGAGGGGATACGAGCAGTACTTC; CDR3: CSAPRGYEQYF
V: TRBV4-2; size: -; D: TRBD2; J: TRBJ2-3; DNA: TGTGCCAGCAGCCCCATCGCCACTAGCGGGGACACAGATACGCAGTATTTT; CDR3: CASSPIATSGDTDTQYF
V: TRBV7-2; size: -; D: -; J: TRBJ1-1; DNA: TGTGCCAGCAGCTTAACAGCATACACTGAAGCTTTCTTT; CDR3: CASSLTAYTEAFF
V: TRBV7-8; size: -; D: -; J: TRBJ1-5; DNA: TGTGCCAGCAGCTTAGTGTTCCCGAGCGTTGATTATGGGCCCCAGCATTTT; CDR3: CASSLVFPSVDYGPQHF
V: TRBV7-9; size: few; D: -; J: TRBJ1-2; DNA: TGTGCCAGCAGCCCCCAGGGGACGGACTATGGCTACACCTTC; CDR3: CASSPQGTDYGYTF
V: TRBV28; size: -; D: TRBD1; J: TRBJ1-1; DNA: TGTGCCAGCAGTTTATGGCCCAACAGGGGGACTGAAGCTTTCTTT; CDR3: CASSLWPNRGTEAFF
V: TRBV6-1; size: -; D: -; J: TRBJ2-4; DNA: TGTGCCAGCAGTGAATGGGGCAAAAACATTCAGTACTTC; CDR3: CASSEWGKNIQYF
V: TRBV6-5; size: -; D: -; J: TRBJ1-1; DNA: TGTGCCAGCAGCTCCCAGCCGTGGACTGAAGCTTTCTTT; CDR3: CASSSQPWTEAFF
V: TRBV9; size: -; D: TRBD2; J: TRBJ2-1; DNA: TGTGCCAGCAGCGTAGGGGGTAGCGGGGGAAATGAGCAGTTCTTC; CDR3: CASSVGGSGGNEQFF
V: TRBV10-3; size: -; D: -; J: TRBJ2-3; DNA: TGTGCCATCAGCTTCGGGGGAAGCACAGATACGCAGTATTTT; CDR3: CAISFGGSTDTQYF
V: TRBV27; size: -; D: TRBD1; J: TRBJ2-1; DNA: TGTGCCAGCAGTATAACAGGGGGGCGGGAGTTCTTC; CDR3: CASSITGGREFF
V: TRBV2; size: -; D: TRBD1; J: TRBJ1-2; DNA: TGTGCCAGCAGTGCTCCGGGACAGGGAATCGGTGGCTACACCTTC; CDR3: CASSAPGQGIGGYTF
V: TRBV14; size: -; D: -; J: TRBJ2-1; DNA: TGTGCCAGCAGCCTTAGAGTAGGGGACTACAATGAGCAGTTCTTC; CDR3: CASSLRVGDYNEQFF
V: TRBV28; size: -; D: TRBD1; J: TRBJ2-7; DNA: TGTGCCAGCAGTTTGAATGGACAGGGGAACGGCGAGCAGTACTTC; CDR3: CASSLNGQGNGEQYF
V: TRBV2; size: -; D: -; J: TRBJ1-5; DNA: TGTGCCAGCACGGAGGAGGGTAGCAATCAGCCCCAGCATTTT; CDR3: CASTEEGSNQPQHF
V: TRBV6-1; size: -; D: -; J: TRBJ2-2; DNA: TGTGCCAGCAGGGCGGCGGTCGCGGGGGAGCTGTTTTTT; CDR3: CASRAAVAGELFF
V: TRBV7-3; size: -; D: -; J: TRBJ2-7; DNA: TGTGCCAGCAGCCCGAGCTCCTACGAGCAGTACTTC; CDR3: CASSPSSYEQYF
V: TRBV5-5; size: -; D: -; J: TRBJ1-6; DNA: TGTGCCAGCGCGGAGGGGCCAGGGCACTCACCCCTCCACTTT; CDR3: CASAEGPGHSPLHF
V: TRBV2; size: -; D: -; J: TRBJ1-3; DNA: TGTGCCAGCAGTGAACATATTCGGGGGAGCTCTGGAAACACCATATATTTT; CDR3: CASSEHIRGSSGNTIYF
V: TRBV5-8; size: few; D: -; J: TRBJ2-7; DNA: TGTGCCAGCAGCCCTAGGGGGTCCCCACCCTCCTACGAGCAGTACTTC; CDR3: CASSPRGSPPSYEQYF
V: TRBV7-2; size: -; D: -; J: TRBJ2-5; DNA: TGTGCCAGCAGCCCAATCCGTAGCCCCGCAGAGACCCAGTACTTC; CDR3: CASSPIRSPAETQYF
V: TRBV6-1; size: -; D: TRBD2; J: TRBJ2-5; DNA: TGTGCCAGCAGTGGACTAGCGGGGGGGCCAGAGACCCAGTACTTC; CDR3: CASSGLAGGPETQYF
V: TRBV28; size: -; D: -; J: TRBJ1-2; DNA: TGTGCCAGCAGTCTCTCCCCGGGGGCAAGAATAAACTATGGCTACACCTTC; CDR3: CASSLSPGARINYGYTF
V: TRBV5-6; size: -; D: -; J: TRBJ2-2; DNA: TGTGCCAGTATGGGGGATTTGAACACCGGGGAGCTGTTTTTT; CDR3: CASMGDLNTGELFF
V: TRBV29-1; size: -; D: -; J: TRBJ1-5; DNA: TGCAGCGTTGGGACCGAAGGTGGACAGCCCCAGCATTTT; CDR3: CSVGTEGGQPQHF
V: TRBV30; size: -; D: TRBD1; J: TRBJ1-6; DNA: TGTGCCTGGAGAACCGGGACAGGGAATTCACCCCTCCACTTT; CDR3: CAWRTGTGNSPLHF
V: TRBV9; size: -; D: TRBD1; J: TRBJ1-3; DNA: TGTGCCAGCAGCCCGAACTCAGGGGGAAGAAACACCATATATTTT; CDR3: CASSPNSGGRNTIYF
V: TRBV6-1; size: -; D: TRBD1; J: TRBJ1-1; DNA: TGTGCCAGCAGTGGGGGGACAGGGAACACTGAAGCTTTCTTT; CDR3: CASSGGTGNTEAFF
V: TRBV30; size: once; D: -; J: TRBJ2-7; DNA: TGTGCCTGGAGTGACACCTACGAGCAGTACTTC; CDR3: CAWSDTYEQYF
V: TRBV7-2; size: once; D: -; J: TRBJ2-7; DNA: TGTGCCAGCAGCTCAGCTACCGACTATCCCCCCGTCGAGCAGTACTTC; CDR3: CASSSATDYPPVEQYF
V: TRBV5-4; size: -; D: -; J: TRBJ1-2; DNA: TGTGCCAGCAGATCGGACAGACCACCTTTCTATGGCTACACCTTC; CDR3: CASRSDRPPFYGYTF
V: TRBV7-2; size: -; D: TRBD1; J: TRBJ1-2; DNA: TGTGCCAGCACCATGGACAGGGGATATGGCTACACCTTC; CDR3: CASTMDRGYGYTF
V: TRBV14; size: -; D: -; J: TRBJ1-6; DNA: TGTGCCAGCAGCCAAGCACCGAAGATGGGGGAACCCAATTCACCCCTCCACTTT; CDR3: CASSQAPKMGEPNSPLHF
V: TRBV10-3; size: -; D: -; J: TRBJ2-7; DNA: TGTGCCATCAGTGAGACTAGCTACGAGCAGTACTTC; CDR3: CAISETSYEQYF
V: TRBV6-6; size: -; D: TRBD1; J: TRBJ2-3; DNA: TGTGCCAGCAGACCCGAGGGGGCCCGTGGTTTTACGCAGTATTTT; CDR3: CASRPEGARGFTQYF
V: TRBV4-2; size: -; D: -; J: TRBJ2-5; DNA: TGTGCCAGCAGCCCAGGGTTTCGGGAGACCCAGTACTTC; CDR3: CASSPGFRETQYF
V: TRBV27; size: -; D: -; J: TRBJ1-1; DNA: TGTGCCAGCAGAATCAGAGAGATGAACACTGAAGCTTTCTTT; CDR3: CASRIREMNTEAFF
V: TRBV7-6; size: -; D: -; J: TRBJ1-3; DNA: TGTGCCAGCAGCTTAGTAGGAAACACCATATATTTT; CDR3: CASSLVGNTIYF
V: TRBV4-2; size: -; D: TRBD2; J: TRBJ2-1; DNA: TGTGCCAGCAGCCCGGGACTAGCGGGGGGGCTCTCCTACAATGAGCAGTTCTTC; CDR3: CASSPGLAGGLSYNEQFF
V: TRBV9; size: -; D: -; J: TRBJ1-6; DNA: TGTGCCAGCAGCGTAGGCAGCTCCTATAATTCACCCCTCCACTTT; CDR3: CASSVGSSYNSPLHF
V: TRBV30; size: -; D: -; J: TRBJ2-5; DNA: TGTGCCTGGAGTGTTAGGCGGCAAGAGACCCAGTACTTC; CDR3: CAWSVRRQETQYF
V: TRBV5-1; size: once; D: -; J: TRBJ1-1; DNA: TGCGCCAGCAGCCCGGGACAAATGAACACTGAAGCTTTCTTT; CDR3: CASSPGQMNTEAFF
V: TRBV5-4; size: -; D: TRBD1; J: TRBJ2-1; DNA: TGTGCCAGCAGCTTGGTAGGGACAGGGTCCAATGAGCAGTTCTTC; CDR3: CASSLVGTGSNEQFF
V: TRBV9; size: -; D: -; J: TRBJ2-3; DNA: TGTGCCAGCAGCGTATCCCAGGGGCCAGATACGCAGTATTTT; CDR3: CASSVSQGPDTQYF
V: TRBV5-1; size: once; D: -; J: TRBJ2-3; DNA: TGCGCCAGCTCCCCTCAAGGGGGGCGGGGCACAGATACGCAGTATTTT; CDR3: CASSPQGGRGTDTQYF
V: TRBV14; size: few; D: TRBD1; J: TRBJ2-7; DNA: TGTGCCAGCAGCCAAGTGAACAGGGGGCGCGACGAGCAGTACTTC; CDR3: CASSQVNRGRDEQYF
V: TRBV7-2; size: few; D: -; J: TRBJ2-7; DNA: TGTGCCAGCAGCTCTGGACCCCACTACGAGCAGTACTTC; CDR3: CASSSGPHYEQYF
V: TRBV11-2; size: -; D: -; J: TRBJ1-6; DNA: TGTGCCAGCAGCTTCCTACAGGGAGAAGGCTCACCCCTCCACTTT; CDR3: CASSFLQGEGSPLHF